The clone carrying this TCR beta chain showed up just a few times. What it binds is not known. V lost 1 base, J lost 4 bases, and 10 bases stayed unmatched. This CDR3 comprises 16 residues. Germline loops: CDR1 DFQATT, CDR2 SNEGSKA (reference sequence). Semi-nested PCR with Nested Universal Primer A followed constant-region reverse priming of full-length variable regions. TCRdb re-analysed the 5' RACE reads in MiXCR, keeping a single row per CDR3 protein. Here the sample spans 60,000 to 65,000 distinct CDR3 sequences, 30% being singletons. Study results and caveats: The larger cohort examined one V-J beta rearrangement, not whole repertoires.

Naive CD4+ T cells were purified with Tregs depleted by CD25. This clonotype was obtained from a female donor with breast cancer. The V and J genes are TRBV20-1 and TRBJ2-7; 10 bases fit TRBD2. The specimen was tumor-infiltrating naive CD4+ T cells sorted from the breast tumor. Noted subset: naive CD4+ T cells, CD4+CD45RA+CD25-. The CDR3 coding sequence is TGCAGTGCTAGAGCGGTCCTCCAGCGGGAGGGATACGAGCAGTACTTC. Encoded protein: CSARAVLQREGYEQYF.